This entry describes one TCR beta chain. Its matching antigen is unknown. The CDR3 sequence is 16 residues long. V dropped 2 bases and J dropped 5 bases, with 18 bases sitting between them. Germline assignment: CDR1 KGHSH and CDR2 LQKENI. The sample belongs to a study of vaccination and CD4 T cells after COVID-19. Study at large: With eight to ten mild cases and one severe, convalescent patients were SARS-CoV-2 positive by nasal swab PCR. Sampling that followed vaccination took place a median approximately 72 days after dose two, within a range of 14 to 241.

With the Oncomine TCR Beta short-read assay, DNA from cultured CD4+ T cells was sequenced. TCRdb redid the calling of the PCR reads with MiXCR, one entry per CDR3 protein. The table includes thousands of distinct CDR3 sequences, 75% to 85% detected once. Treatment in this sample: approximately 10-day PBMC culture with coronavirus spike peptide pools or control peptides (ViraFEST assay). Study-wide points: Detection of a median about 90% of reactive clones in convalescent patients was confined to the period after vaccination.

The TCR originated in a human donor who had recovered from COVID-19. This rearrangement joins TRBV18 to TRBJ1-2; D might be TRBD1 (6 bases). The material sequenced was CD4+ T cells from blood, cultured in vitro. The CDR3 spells CASSPARGLSQYGYTF. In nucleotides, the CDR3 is TGTGCCAGCTCACCAGCCCGGGGGCTGTCTCAATATGGCTACACCTTC.